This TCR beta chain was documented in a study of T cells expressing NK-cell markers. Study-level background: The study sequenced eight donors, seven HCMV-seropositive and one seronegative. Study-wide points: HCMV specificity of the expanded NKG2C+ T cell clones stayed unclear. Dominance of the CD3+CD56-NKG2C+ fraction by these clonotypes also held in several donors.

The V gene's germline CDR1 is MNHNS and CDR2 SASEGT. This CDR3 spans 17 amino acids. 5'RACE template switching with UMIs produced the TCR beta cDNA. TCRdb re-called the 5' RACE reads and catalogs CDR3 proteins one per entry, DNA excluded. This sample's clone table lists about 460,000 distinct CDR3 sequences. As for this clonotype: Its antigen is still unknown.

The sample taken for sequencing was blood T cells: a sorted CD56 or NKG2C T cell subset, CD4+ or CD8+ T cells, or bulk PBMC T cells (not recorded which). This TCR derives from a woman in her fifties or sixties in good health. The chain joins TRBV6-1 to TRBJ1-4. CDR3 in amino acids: CASSLLGESLTNEKLFF.